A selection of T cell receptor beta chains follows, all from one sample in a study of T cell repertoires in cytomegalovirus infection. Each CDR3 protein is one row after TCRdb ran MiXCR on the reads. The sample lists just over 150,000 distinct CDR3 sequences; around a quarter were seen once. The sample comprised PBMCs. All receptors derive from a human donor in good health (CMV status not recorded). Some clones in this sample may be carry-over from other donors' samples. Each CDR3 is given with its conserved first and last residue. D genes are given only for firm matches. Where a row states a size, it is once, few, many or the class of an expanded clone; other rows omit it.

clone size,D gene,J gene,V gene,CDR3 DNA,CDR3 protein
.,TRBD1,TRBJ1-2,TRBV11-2,TGTGCCAGCAGCTTAGATCGGGGGGACAGCTATGGCTACACCTTC,CASSLDRGDSYGYTF
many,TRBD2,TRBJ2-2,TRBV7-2,TGTGCCAGCAGCTCTCGTAGTAGCGGGAGAATTGTCGGGGAGCTGTTTTTT,CASSSRSSGRIVGELFF
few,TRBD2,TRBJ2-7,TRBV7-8,TGTGCCAGCAGCTTAAAAGGGGATGGACTAGCGGTTTACTTC,CASSLKGDGLAVYF
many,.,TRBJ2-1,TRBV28,TGTGCCAGCAGTTTAAGGAACTATGTCGACAATGAGCAGTTCTTC,CASSLRNYVDNEQFF
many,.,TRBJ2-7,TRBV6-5,TGTGCCAGCAGTTACTCGGGCGGCTCCTACGAGCAGTACTTC,CASSYSGGSYEQYF
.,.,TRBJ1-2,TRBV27,TGTGCCAGCAGTTTTAGGGGGGATCCTAGTGGCTACACCTTC,CASSFRGDPSGYTF
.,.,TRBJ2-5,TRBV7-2,TGTGCCAGCAGCCCAGCACAGTTGAGGGAGACCCAGTACTTC,CASSPAQLRETQYF
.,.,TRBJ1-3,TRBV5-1,TGCGCCAGCAGCTTGGATGGGAACACCATATATTTT,CASSLDGNTIYF
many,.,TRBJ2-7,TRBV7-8,TGTGCCAGCAGCAACGAAGACGGGACCTCCTACGAGCAGTACTTC,CASSNEDGTSYEQYF
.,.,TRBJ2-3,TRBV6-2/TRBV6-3,TGTGCCAGCAGTTACATACTAGATACGCAGTATTTT,CASSYILDTQYF
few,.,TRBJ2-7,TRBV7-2,TGTGCCAGCAGCTCCCGGGACCAGGGACAGCAGTACTTC,CASSSRDQGQQYF
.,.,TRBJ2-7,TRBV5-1,TGCGCCAGCAGCTTGGACAAATCCTACGAGCAGTACTTC,CASSLDKSYEQYF